These 3 T cell receptor beta chains share one sample of origin, sequenced in a study of T cell changes during pregnancy in multiple sclerosis. The repertoire was sequenced with immunoSEQ multiplex PCR; TCRdb's copy has only in-frame clones and lacks some. This sample yields under 70,000 clones, of which roughly 88% are seen a single time; around 1.3% belongs to the top ten. Sequencing used peripheral blood, obtained in the second trimester of pregnancy. These receptors were obtained from a female donor with multiple sclerosis, enrolled in a pregnancy study.

The chain couples TRBV7-3 to TRBJ2-1; 9 nucleotides line up with TRBD2. The CDR3 has 17 amino acids. V trimming: 4 bases; J trimming: 0 bases; junction bases outside the gene matches: 7. Germline CDR1 and CDR2: SGHTA and FQGTGA. The CDR3 is CASSSGGSGGSYNEQFF. CDR3 sequence (DNA): TGTGCCAGCAGCTCCGGGGGTAGCGGGGGCTCCTACAATGAGCAGTTCTTC.

The chain is built from TRBV18 and TRBJ2-5; D call uncertain. CDR1 is KGHSH, CDR2 LQKENI, per germline. Trimming removed 5 bases at V and 5 bases at J, with 15 bases between. The CDR3 spans 14 residues. CDR3 coding DNA: TGTGCCAGCTCAAACGCAGGCTTGGGCGAGACCCAGTACTTC. Its protein is CASSNAGLGETQYF. Based on the CDR3 plus reference TRBV18 and TRBJ2-5, the full variable domain is NAGVMQNPRHLVRRRGQEARLRCSPMKGHSHVYWYRQLPEEGLKFMVYLQKENIIDESGMPKERFSAEFPKEGPSILRIQQVVRGDSAAYFCASSNAGLGETQYFGPGTRLLVL.

V and J are TRBV19 and TRBJ2-6; weak D call: TRBD2 (6 bases). This CDR3 contains 14 residues. Trimming took 3 bases from V and 4 from J, leaving 7 bases between them. Germline values: CDR1 LNHDA, CDR2 SQIVND (reference sequence). In nucleotides, the CDR3 is TGTGCCAGTAGTATCGCGGGAGGGGCCAACGTCCTGACTTTC. Translation gives CASSIAGGANVLTF.